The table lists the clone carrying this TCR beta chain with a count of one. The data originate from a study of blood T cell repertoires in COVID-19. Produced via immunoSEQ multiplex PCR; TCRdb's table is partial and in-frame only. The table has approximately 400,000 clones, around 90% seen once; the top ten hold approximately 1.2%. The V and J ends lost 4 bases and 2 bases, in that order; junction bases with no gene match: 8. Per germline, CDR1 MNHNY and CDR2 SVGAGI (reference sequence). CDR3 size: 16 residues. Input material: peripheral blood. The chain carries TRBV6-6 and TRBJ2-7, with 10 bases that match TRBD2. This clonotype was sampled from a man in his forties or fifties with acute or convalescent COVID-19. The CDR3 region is CASSLMSGGETYEQYF. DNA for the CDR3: TGTGCCAGCAGTTTGATGAGCGGGGGGGAGACCTACGAGCAGTACTTC.